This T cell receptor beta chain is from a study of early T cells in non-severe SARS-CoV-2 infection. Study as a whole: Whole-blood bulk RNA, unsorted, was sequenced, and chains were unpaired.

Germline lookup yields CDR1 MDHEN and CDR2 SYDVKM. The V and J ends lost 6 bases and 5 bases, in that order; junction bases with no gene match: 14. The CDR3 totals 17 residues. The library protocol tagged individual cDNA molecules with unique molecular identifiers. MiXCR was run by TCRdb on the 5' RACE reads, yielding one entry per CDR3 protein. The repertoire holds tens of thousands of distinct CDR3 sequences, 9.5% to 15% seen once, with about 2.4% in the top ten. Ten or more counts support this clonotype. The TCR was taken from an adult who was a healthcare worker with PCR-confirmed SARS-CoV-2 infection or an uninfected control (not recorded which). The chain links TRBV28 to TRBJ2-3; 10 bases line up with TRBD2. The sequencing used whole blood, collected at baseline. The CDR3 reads CASSPRGSGRSRDTQYF. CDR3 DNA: TGTGCCAGCAGCCCTAGGGGTAGCGGGAGGTCCCGAGATACGCAGTATTTT.